This T cell receptor (beta chain) was profiled in a study of cytomegalovirus exposure and HLA in healthy donors. Study results and limitations: Earlier findings revealed that most TCR beta V segments proved productive either about 90% or about 30% of the time. Most CMV-associated TCR beta chains appeared HLA-restricted in a later analysis.

13 Jbeta primers and 60 Vbeta primers were used for the PCR. Some clones are missing from TCRdb's copy, which holds only in-frame ones; the method was immunoSEQ multiplex PCR. The table lists 99,000 or so clones, about four fifths of them singletons, with less than 2.5% in the top ten. There are 18 residues in the CDR3. V lost 1 base and J lost 1, with 18 bases in between. Germline CDR1 SGHTS, CDR2 YDEGEE. All the people who gave samples were healthy bone marrow donors. As to this clone: Its cognate antigen is unknown.

The sample comprised PBMCs. The TCR sequence derives from a man between 25 and 39 years old in good health and CMV-seronegative. The chain recombines TRBV5-8 with TRBJ2-1; D unresolved. In DNA form, the CDR3 reads TGTGCCAGCAGCTTGAATCTTGAACCAGCGTCGTCCTACAATGAGCAGTTCTTC. As protein: CASSLNLEPASSYNEQFF.